Below are 31 T cell receptor beta chains sequenced from a single sample in a study of shared clonotypes between healthy human individuals. Clones were read by immunoSEQ multiplex PCR, and TCRdb kept only the in-frame ones, dropping some. The sample holds hundreds of thousands of clones; 74% are singletons and the top ten take about 1.7%. The sample consisted of memory CD4+ T cells sorted from blood. Subset given: CD45RA-negative fraction. The source of these receptors is a young woman in good health.

This sequence joins TRBV11-2 and TRBJ1-2, with TRBD1 matching over 9 bases. This CDR3 contains 15 residues. Trimming removed 6 bases from V and 4 bases from J; junction bases left unmatched: 9. In germline, CDR1 is SGHAT, CDR2 FQNNGV. CDR3 sequence (DNA): TGTGCCAGCAGACAGGGACAGGGAGCTCGCTATGGCTACACCTTC. Protein: CASRQGQGARYGYTF.

The J gene is TRBJ1-5, the V gene TRBV2, with D possibly being TRBD1 (5 bases). This CDR3 spans 14 amino acids. Germline V gives CDR1 SNHLY, CDR2 FYNNEI. V shed 8 bases and J shed 4 bases, with 15 bases lying between them. The CDR3 sequence: CASALRAGNQPQHF. The CDR3 DNA follows: TGTGCCAGCGCTCTGAGGGCAGGGAATCAGCCCCAGCATTTT.

The gene calls are TRBV7-9 and TRBJ2-7, with TRBD1 matching over 7 bases. The CDR3 loop spans 14 amino acids. CDR1 is SEHNR and CDR2 is FQNEAQ in the germline V gene (reference sequence). Trimming removed 3 bases from V and 6 bases from J; junction bases left unmatched: 8. The CDR3 here is CASSFADREVEQYF. The CDR3 DNA follows: TGTGCCAGCAGCTTTGCCGACAGGGAAGTCGAGCAGTACTTC.

Details on this clone: A far more abundant clone sits one base away, making this likely a read error. This same CDR3 is encoded by further DNA sequences in the sample. The chain has TRBV19 and TRBJ2-7; possible D gene TRBD2, 6 bases. Germline CDR1 reads LNHDA; CDR2 reads SQIVND (reference sequence). The CDR3 totals 14 residues. CDR3 loop: CASSPLALSYEQYF. The CDR3 DNA is TGTGCTAGTAGTCCCCTAGCGCTCTCCTACGAGCAGTACTTC.

This chain uses TRBV6-1 with TRBJ2-2, with unresolved D. Germline values: CDR1 MNHNS, CDR2 SASEGT. There are 14 residues in the CDR3. Between the trimmed V and J ends, which lost 7 bases and 0 bases, there was a span of 9 bases. The CDR3 DNA reads TGTGCCAGCAAGTGGACCGCGAACACCGGGGAGCTGTTTTTT. As protein: CASKWTANTGELFF.

The chain recombines TRBV10-3 with TRBJ2-5; D might be TRBD2 (6 bases). Per the germline V gene, CDR1 is ENHRY and CDR2 is SYGVKD. The V end was cut by 6 bases, the J end by 2 bases, with 13 bases between. There are 14 residues in the CDR3. Written as DNA, the CDR3 is TGTGCCATCAGCCGGGACTCATGGCAAGAGACCCAGTACTTC. Its translation is CAISRDSWQETQYF.

CDR3 in amino acids: CASSPTRLRTEAFF. In DNA form, the CDR3 reads TGTGCCAGCAGCCCCACCCGGTTAAGGACTGAAGCTTTCTTT. V is TRBV14 and J is TRBJ1-1, with D hard to call. V was shortened by 4 bases and J by 5 bases, with 14 bases between the two germline ends. This CDR3 has 14 residues. CDR1 is SGHDN and CDR2 is FVKESK in the germline V gene.

The chain has TRBV5-1 and TRBJ1-2, with 9 bases matching TRBD1. The CDR3 totals 17 residues. The germline CDR1 and CDR2 sequences are SGHRS and YFSETQ. With V trimmed by 4 bases and J by 7 bases, 17 bases remained unmatched. The CDR3 reads CASSPNPRRGTGPGYTF. For the CDR3, the DNA is TGCGCCAGCAGCCCCAACCCCCGAAGAGGGACAGGGCCTGGCTACACCTTC. Complete variable domain (other parts from reference TRBV5-1 and TRBJ1-2): KAGVTQTPRYLIKTRGQQVTLSCSPISGHRSVSWYQQTPGQGLQFLFEYFSETQRNKGNFPGRFSGRQFSNSRSEMNVSTLELGDSALYLCASSPNPRRGTGPGYTFGSGTRLTVV.

The genes are TRBV5-1 and TRBJ1-5, with D unresolved. Germline lookup yields CDR1 SGHRS and CDR2 YFSETQ. Between the trimmed V and J ends, which lost 8 bases and 5 bases, there was a span of 14 bases. The CDR3 length is 13 residues. CDR3 DNA sequence: TGCGCCAGAGAGCTCCGGGCGCATCAGCCCCAGCATTTT. Protein: CARELRAHQPQHF.

The chain combines TRBV5-1 with TRBJ1-2; 7 bases fit TRBD1. With V trimmed by 4 bases and J by 2 bases, 2 bases remained unmatched. The CDR3 contains 13 residues. The germline gives CDR1 SGHRS, CDR2 YFSETQ. The CDR3: CASSVTGNYGYTF. The CDR3, as DNA: TGCGCCAGCAGCGTGACAGGGAACTATGGCTACACCTTC. Looking up the rest from reference TRBV5-1 and TRBJ1-2 gives the full variable domain: KAGVTQTPRYLIKTRGQQVTLSCSPISGHRSVSWYQQTPGQGLQFLFEYFSETQRNKGNFPGRFSGRQFSNSRSEMNVSTLELGDSALYLCASSVTGNYGYTFGSGTRLTVV.

This clone has only a few counts. Here the CDR3 DNA reads TGTGCCAGCAGCGTACGGGGCGGGGCCGGCACCGGGGAGCTGTTTTTT. Its translation is CASSVRGGAGTGELFF. The chain links TRBV9 to TRBJ2-2; TRBD2 might be the D (6 bases). The germline CDR1 and CDR2 sequences are SGDLS and YYNGEE. Between the trimmed V and J ends, which lost 1 base and 4 bases, there was a span of 14 bases. The CDR3 loop spans 16 amino acids.

The V gene is TRBV27, the J gene TRBJ2-2; D unclear. Germline V gene sequence: CDR1 MNHEY, CDR2 SMNVEV (reference sequence). Trimming cost V 2 bases and J 3 bases, with 7 bases left between them. This CDR3 has 14 residues. CDR3 DNA sequence: TGTGCCAGCAGTTTAGGCTGGTACACCGGGGAGCTGTTTTTT. Translated: CASSLGWYTGELFF.

The V and J genes are TRBV5-8 and TRBJ2-3; no clear D. CDR3 size: 13 residues. V was clipped by 3 bases and J by 5 bases, with 10 bases between them. Germline V CDR1 and CDR2: SGHTS, YDEGEE. The CDR3 loop reads CASSYYMEDTQYF. CDR3 sequence (DNA): TGTGCCAGCAGCTACTACATGGAAGATACGCAGTATTTT.

Regarding this clone: This specimen includes other DNA sequences encoding the same CDR3. CDR3 coding DNA: TGTGCCAGCAGTGATTTATACGAGCAGTACTTC. It translates to CASSDLYEQYF. The chain recombines TRBV6-1 with TRBJ2-7; D gene uncertain. CDR1 and CDR2 (germline): MNHNS, SASEGT. The CDR3 covers 11 residues. Trimming left V 3 bases short and J 4 bases short, with 4 bases between.

The V and J genes are TRBV30 and TRBJ1-5, with unresolved D. Germline CDR1 is GTSNPN and CDR2 is SVGIG (reference sequence). Trimming took 0 bases from V and 2 from J, leaving 8 bases between them. CDR3 length: 14 amino acids. CDR3 sequence (DNA): TGTGCCTGGAGTGTTAAGTGGGGCAATCAGCCCCAGCATTTT. It is translated as CAWSVKWGNQPQHF.

The chain carries TRBV9 and TRBJ2-1; tentative D call: TRBD1 (6 bases). CDR1 is SGDLS and CDR2 is YYNGEE in the germline V gene. The CDR3 is 13 residues long. Trimming took 2 bases from V and 10 from J, leaving 13 bases between them. CDR3: CASSVDSRREQFF. The CDR3 region has the DNA TGTGCCAGCAGCGTGGACAGCCGTCGAGAGCAGTTCTTC.

This clone was observed a handful of times. This chain's CDR3 is CASKRQASGNTIYF. DNA of the CDR3: TGTGCCAGCAAACGACAGGCATCTGGAAACACCATATATTTT. The V call is TRBV28, the J call TRBJ1-3; possibly TRBD1 for D (6 bases). With 7 bases removed from V and 1 base from J, the gap between germline ends came to 11 bases. The CDR3 totals 14 residues. CDR1 is MDHEN and CDR2 is SYDVKM in the germline V gene.

The rearrangement joins TRBV5-1 to TRBJ2-7, with D hard to call. This CDR3 region has 14 residues. V lost 7 bases to trimming and J lost 1 base, with 15 bases between them. CDR1 is SGHRS and CDR2 is YFSETQ in the germline V gene. The CDR3 region is CASLYGPGSYEQYF. The CDR3 nucleotides read TGCGCCAGCCTCTACGGACCCGGTTCCTACGAGCAGTACTTC.

This chain uses TRBV2 with TRBJ2-6, with 14 bases aligning to TRBD2. Germline-derived CDR1 and CDR2 are SNHLY and FYNNEI. The CDR3 runs 21 residues. The V gene end was trimmed by 3 bases and the J gene end by 4 bases; junction bases not matched to a gene: 14. DNA for the CDR3: TGTGCCAGCAGTGATGAGAGATACGGGACTAGCGGGAGTTTAGGGGCCAACGTCCTGACTTTC. Translation gives CASSDERYGTSGSLGANVLTF.

The chain uses TRBV6-5 and TRBJ2-3, with 10 positions matching TRBD2. This CDR3 has 14 amino acids. After removal of 5 bases from V and 7 bases from J, the junction contained 6 bases not matched to a gene. CDR1 MNHEY and CDR2 SVGAGI come from the germline V gene. The CDR3 bases are TGTGCCAGCAGTCTCGAGCGGGAGGGTTATACGCAGTATTTT. Amino acids: CASSLEREGYTQYF.

The rearrangement links TRBV6-5 to TRBJ2-7; 7 bases are shared with TRBD1. This CDR3 spans 15 amino acids. The ends lost 4 bases at V and 0 bases at J; junction bases unmatched: 6. CDR1 MNHEY and CDR2 SVGAGI come from the germline V gene. The CDR3 coding sequence is TGTGCCAGCAGTTCACCGGGACAGTCCTCCTACGAGCAGTACTTC. It translates to CASSSPGQSSYEQYF.

This chain uses TRBV9 with TRBJ2-3; 10 bases fit TRBD2. Unmatched junction bases numbered 4, after V lost 0 bases and J lost 0 bases. The CDR3 contains 17 residues. CDR1 and CDR2 from the germline V gene are SGDLS and YYNGEE. CDR3 in amino acids: CASSVGGTSVSTDTQYF. For the CDR3, the DNA is TGTGCCAGCAGCGTAGGGGGGACTAGCGTAAGCACAGATACGCAGTATTTT.

Regarding this clone: Other nucleotide sequences in the sample specify the same CDR3. CDR3 nucleotide sequence: TGTGCCAGCCGGCCCCCGGGACTAGCGGGAGGGGAGCAGTACTTC. It is translated as CASRPPGLAGGEQYF. The genes are TRBV7-2 and TRBJ2-7, with 16 bases matching TRBD2. This CDR3 is 15 amino acids long. The ends lost 8 bases at V and 7 bases at J; junction bases unmatched: 8. Looked up from germline, CDR1 is SGHTA and CDR2 is FQGNSA.

The chain couples TRBV18 to TRBJ2-7, with D possibly being TRBD1 (6 bases). The CDR3 contains 14 residues. CDR1 is KGHSH, CDR2 LQKENI, per germline. V lost 6 bases to trimming and J lost 6 bases, with 18 bases between them. The DNA of the CDR3 is TGTGCCAGCTCCCCTCGGGCAGGGGAAGCCGAGCAGTACTTC. Residues: CASSPRAGEAEQYF.

V usage is TRBV15 and J usage is TRBJ2-5; D remains ambiguous. The length of the CDR3 is 12 residues. V lost 3 bases, J lost 6 bases, and 8 bases lay in between. CDR1 is LNHNV, CDR2 YYDKDF, per germline (reference sequence). The CDR3 sequence is CATSSTRQTQYF. CDR3 bases: TGTGCCACCAGCAGCACCCGGCAGACCCAGTACTTC. Using reference TRBV15 and TRBJ2-5 for the parts outside the CDR3, the full variable domain is DAMVIQNPRYQVTQFGKPVTLSCSQTLNHNVMYWYQQKSSQAPKLLFHYYDKDFNNEADTPDNFQSRRPNTSFCFLDIRSPGLGDTAMYLCATSSTRQTQYFGPGTRLLVL.

As for this clone: The limits of the CDR3 on the DNA are not certain, so only TCRdb's listed CDR3 is given. The chain couples TRBV2 to TRBJ1-2; the table's D gene call, TRBD1, was not cross checked with the DNA. The germline V gene has CDR1 SNHLY and CDR2 FYNNEI. The CDR3 adds up to 10 amino acids, both ends counted. CDR3 amino acids: CASSVGTGSF.

The chain links TRBV5-8 to TRBJ2-7; TRBD1 is a possible D gene (5 bases). V lost 2 bases and J 7 bases, leaving 22 bases between the germline ends. Germline assignment: CDR1 SGHTS and CDR2 YDEGEE. This CDR3 has 16 residues. This CDR3 reads CASSLKGVGPQREQYF. The CDR3 bases are TGTGCCAGCAGCTTAAAAGGGGTAGGTCCCCAACGAGAGCAGTACTTC.

The chain is built from TRBV9 and TRBJ2-5, with 9 bases that match TRBD1. The CDR3 is 14 residues long. Germline CDR1 is SGDLS and CDR2 is YYNGEE. V gave up 0 bases and J gave up 5 bases; unmatched junction bases: 2. In DNA form, the CDR3 reads TGTGCCAGCAGCGTAGGAGGGACAGGGGAGACCCAGTACTTC. It encodes CASSVGGTGETQYF.

This chain links TRBV18 with TRBJ1-5, with TRBD1 matching 8 bases. The CDR3 has 13 residues. Germline V CDR1 and CDR2: KGHSH, LQKENI. With 6 bases clipped from V and 7 bases from J, the junction kept 5 bases outside the gene matches. CDR3 bases: TGTGCCAGCTCGCAGACAGGGGAGCAGCCCCAGCATTTT. It encodes CASSQTGEQPQHF.

This clone was observed a few times. The chain couples TRBV7-9 to TRBJ2-7; D possibly corresponds to TRBD1 (6 bases). The CDR3 spans 14 residues. Germline loops: CDR1 SEHNR, CDR2 FQNEAQ (reference sequence). The V end lost 5 bases, the J end lost 0 bases, and 11 bases lay between the germline ends. CDR3 protein: CASSTGQSSYEQYF. The CDR3 DNA is TGTGCCAGCAGCACAGGACAGTCCTCCTACGAGCAGTACTTC.

This chain links TRBV4-1 with TRBJ2-1; D perhaps matches TRBD1 (6 bases). This CDR3 has 18 residues. The germline V and J ends were trimmed by 4 bases and 0 bases, with 19 bases remaining between them. CDR1 MGHRA and CDR2 YSYEKL come from the germline V gene. The chain's CDR3 is CASSLGQRGRLSYNEQFF. For the CDR3, the DNA is TGCGCCAGCAGCCTAGGACAGAGAGGACGTCTCTCCTACAATGAGCAGTTCTTC.